The 16 T cell receptor beta chains listed next were all sequenced from one sample in a study of shared clonotypes between healthy human individuals. Clones were sequenced by immunoSEQ multiplex PCR, and TCRdb holds only the in-frame ones, with some missing. The sample has fewer than 1.6 million clones, around 98.5% seen once. Sequenced sample: naive CD4+ T cells sorted from blood. This sample's subset: CD45RA+ positively selected. The receptors stem from a man aged 30-40 years in good health.

The V gene is TRBV11-1, the J gene TRBJ1-1, with TRBD1 matching over 8 bases. The CDR3 is made up of 16 amino acids. The germline gives CDR1 SGHAT, CDR2 FQDESV (reference sequence). Trimming at V came to 3 bases and at J to 3 bases, leaving 9 bases not matched to a gene. The CDR3 region is CASSLNRGKLDTEAFF. CDR3 nucleotide sequence: TGTGCCAGCAGCTTGAACAGGGGGAAACTAGACACTGAAGCTTTCTTT.

The chain joins TRBV10-1 to TRBJ2-7; D unclear. This CDR3 spans 13 amino acids. V was trimmed by 3 bases and J by 5 bases, leaving 11 bases between them. Germline V gene data show CDR1 as WNHNN and CDR2 as SYGVQD (reference sequence). The CDR3 sequence is CASSEGPTHEQYF. The CDR3, as DNA: TGCGCCAGCAGTGAAGGTCCTACACACGAGCAGTACTTC.

The chain uses TRBV27 and TRBJ2-1, with D possibly matching TRBD2 (5 bases). V dropped 5 bases and J dropped 7 bases, with 21 bases sitting between them. CDR3 length: 16 residues. CDR1 and CDR2 (germline): MNHEY, SMNVEV (reference sequence). The CDR3 is CASSKYRGSSRNEQFF. The DNA for the CDR3 is TGTGCCAGCAGTAAATATAGAGGGTCATCGAGGAATGAGCAGTTCTTC.

The rearrangement joins TRBV28 to TRBJ1-5; 8 bases map to TRBD1. The germline gives CDR1 MDHEN, CDR2 SYDVKM. V gave up 7 bases and J gave up 7 bases; unmatched junction bases: 9. The CDR3 spans 14 residues. As DNA, the CDR3 is TGTGCCAGCATATCAGGGGGCGCGGGGCAGCCCCAGCATTTT. It specifies CASISGGAGQPQHF.

V and J are TRBV27 and TRBJ1-1; TRBD1 is a possible D gene (6 bases). The CDR3 runs 16 residues. CDR1 is MNHEY, CDR2 SMNVEV, per germline (reference sequence). V was pared by 5 bases and J by 3 bases, with 19 bases between. The CDR3 is CASSPRTAPGYTEAFF. DNA of the CDR3: TGTGCCAGCAGTCCTCGGACAGCGCCCGGGTACACTGAAGCTTTCTTT.

The rearrangement joins TRBV9 to TRBJ2-3; 10 bases align to TRBD2. In germline, CDR1 is SGDLS, CDR2 YYNGEE. The CDR3 has 16 amino acids. J gave up 6 bases and V 0 bases, and 7 bases lay outside the gene matches. CDR3 coding DNA: TGTGCCAGCAGCGTAGGGGGAGCGGGAGGGGAGGATACGCAGTATTTT. It is translated as CASSVGGAGGEDTQYF.

This chain uses TRBV4-1 with TRBJ2-7; D unclear. The CDR3 is 13 amino acids. CDR1 and CDR2 (germline): MGHRA, YSYEKL. V shed 1 base and J shed 4 bases, with 8 bases lying between them. The CDR3: CASSQGNAYEQYF. The CDR3, as DNA: TGCGCCAGCAGCCAAGGAAATGCATACGAGCAGTACTTC.

The chain employs TRBV7-2 and TRBJ2-7; D might be TRBD1 (5 bases). The CDR3 is made up of 15 amino acids. V lost 4 bases and J lost 0, with 13 bases in between. CDR1 is SGHTA and CDR2 is FQGNSA in the germline V gene. CDR3 nucleotide sequence: TGTGCCAGCAGCTGGACGACAGAGAGCTCCTACGAGCAGTACTTC. Amino acids: CASSWTTESSYEQYF. Full variable domain (remainder filled in from reference TRBV7-2 and TRBJ2-7): GAGVSQSPSNKVTEKGKDVELRCDPISGHTALYWYRQSLGQGLEFLIYFQGNSAPDKSGLPSDRFSAERTGGSVSTLTIQRTQQEDSAVYLCASSWTTESSYEQYFGPGTRLTVT.

The chain has TRBV5-3 and TRBJ2-1; 12 positions match TRBD1. TRBV5-3 is sorted into the ORF group, with uncertain function. The V gene end was trimmed by 1 base and the J gene end by 8 bases; junction bases not matched to a gene: 10. The CDR3 is 17 amino acids. The CDR3 DNA sequence: TGTGCCAGAAGCTTGCAGATTCCGGGACAGGGGGCCGATGAGCAGTTCTTC. Encoded protein: CARSLQIPGQGADEQFF.

This chain links TRBV10-2 with TRBJ2-2, with a weak D call TRBD2 (5 bases). The CDR3 consists of 15 residues. The V end lost 7 bases, the J end lost 2 bases, and 14 bases lay between the germline ends. The V gene's germline CDR1 is WSHSY and CDR2 SAAADI. This CDR3 is CASTGRDFNTGELFF. The CDR3 DNA sequence: TGCGCCAGCACCGGTCGGGATTTTAACACCGGGGAGCTGTTTTTT.

This sequence joins TRBV6-4 and TRBJ1-5; D gene ambiguous. Germline V gene lookup returns CDR1 MRHNA and CDR2 SNTAGT. The CDR3 length is 17 residues. Trimming stripped 6 bases from V and 3 bases from J, with 21 bases between. CDR3 bases: TGTGCCAGCAGGCCGATAAGGGCAGGCGCCTTCAATCAGCCCCAGCATTTT. Amino acids: CASRPIRAGAFNQPQHF.

Comment on this clone: This specimen includes other DNA sequences encoding the same CDR3. The CDR3 nucleotides read TGTGCCAGCTCACCGGGGGCCCCCTACGAGCAGTACTTC. This codes for CASSPGAPYEQYF. The gene calls are TRBV18 and TRBJ2-7; tentatively, D is TRBD1 (6 bases). The V end lost 3 bases, the J end lost 2 bases, and 8 bases lay between the germline ends. The CDR3 is 13 residues long. From germline, CDR1 is KGHSH and CDR2 LQKENI. The variable domain in full, with the rest retrieved from reference TRBV18 and TRBJ2-7, is NAGVMQNPRHLVRRRGQEARLRCSPMKGHSHVYWYRQLPEEGLKFMVYLQKENIIDESGMPKERFSAEFPKEGPSILRIQQVVRGDSAAYFCASSPGAPYEQYFGPGTRLTVT.

This chain uses TRBV18 with TRBJ2-6; 11 positions match TRBD1. Germline lookup yields CDR1 KGHSH and CDR2 LQKENI. Unmatched junction bases numbered 0, after V lost 2 bases and J lost 0 bases. This CDR3 contains 17 residues. CDR3 sequence reads: CASSPGQGASGANVLTF. CDR3 sequence (DNA): TGTGCCAGCTCACCAGGACAGGGGGCCTCTGGGGCCAACGTCCTGACTTTC.

For this clone: Other DNA sequences within the sample encode an identical CDR3. This sequence joins TRBV7-9 and TRBJ2-1; 10 bases are a match to TRBD2. Losses at the gene ends were 1 base for V and 4 bases for J; bases not matched to a gene: 1. Germline V gene lookup returns CDR1 SEHNR and CDR2 FQNEAQ (reference sequence). This CDR3 spans 15 amino acids. The CDR3 here is CASSLVLAGYNEQFF. Here the CDR3 DNA reads TGTGCCAGCAGCTTAGTACTAGCGGGGTACAATGAGCAGTTCTTC. The full variable domain, rest sourced from reference TRBV7-9 and TRBJ2-1, is DTGVSQNPRHKITKRGQNVTFRCDPISEHNRLYWYRQTLGQGPEFLTYFQNEAQLEKSRLLSDRFSAERPKGSFSTLEIQRTEQGDSAMYLCASSLVLAGYNEQFFGPGTRLTVL.

The V and J genes are TRBV14 and TRBJ2-2; D call uncertain. CDR3 length equals 12 residues. Germline CDR1 reads SGHDN; CDR2 reads FVKESK. The V end was cut by 4 bases, the J end by 4 bases, with 4 bases between. The CDR3 loop reads CASSPSTGELFF. CDR3 DNA sequence: TGTGCCAGCAGCCCGTCCACCGGGGAGCTGTTTTTT. The entire variable domain, with the rest obtained from reference TRBV14 and TRBJ2-2, is as follows: EAGVTQFPSHSVIEKGQTVTLRCDPISGHDNLYWYRRVMGKEIKFLLHFVKESKQDESGMPNNRFLAERTGGTYSTLKVQPAELEDSGVYFCASSPSTGELFFGEGSRLTVL.

The rearrangement uses TRBV11-2 and TRBJ2-7; no firm D call. Trimming took off 2 bases at V and 5 bases at J, with 13 bases between the two ends. CDR1 SGHAT and CDR2 FQNNGV come from the germline V gene. This CDR3 is 14 amino acids long. As DNA, the CDR3 is TGTGCCAGCAGCTTAAACCTCTGGGCGCACGAGCAGTACTTC. It yields the protein CASSLNLWAHEQYF.